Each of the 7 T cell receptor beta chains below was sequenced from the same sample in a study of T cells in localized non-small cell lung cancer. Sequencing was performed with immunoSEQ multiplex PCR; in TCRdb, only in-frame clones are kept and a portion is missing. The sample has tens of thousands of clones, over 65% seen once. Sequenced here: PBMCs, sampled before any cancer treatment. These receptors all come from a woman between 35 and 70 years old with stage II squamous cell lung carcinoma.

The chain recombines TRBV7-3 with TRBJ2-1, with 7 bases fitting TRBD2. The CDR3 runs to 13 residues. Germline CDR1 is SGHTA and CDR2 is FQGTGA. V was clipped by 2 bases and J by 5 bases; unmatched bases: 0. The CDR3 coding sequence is TGTGCCAGCAGCTTAGGACTAGACAATGAGCAGTTCTTC. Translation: CASSLGLDNEQFF. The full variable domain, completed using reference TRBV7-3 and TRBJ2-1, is GAGVSQTPSNKVTEKGKYVELRCDPISGHTALYWYRQSLGQGPEFLIYFQGTGAADDSGLPNDRFFAVRPEGSVSTLKIQRTERGDSAVYLCASSLGLDNEQFFGPGTRLTVL.

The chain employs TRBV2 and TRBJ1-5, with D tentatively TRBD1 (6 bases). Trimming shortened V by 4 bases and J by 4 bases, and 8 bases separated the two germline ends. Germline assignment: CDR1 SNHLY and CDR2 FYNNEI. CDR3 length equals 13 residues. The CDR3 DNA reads TGTGCCAGCAGTGCAGGACAGAATCAGCCCCAGCATTTT. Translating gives CASSAGQNQPQHF.

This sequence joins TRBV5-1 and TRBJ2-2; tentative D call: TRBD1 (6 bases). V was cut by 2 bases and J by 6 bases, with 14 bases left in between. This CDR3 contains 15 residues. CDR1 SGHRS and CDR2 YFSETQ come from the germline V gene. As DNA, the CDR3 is TGCGCCAGCAGCTTTAGCACAGGGTCTCCCGGGGAGCTGTTTTTT. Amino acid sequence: CASSFSTGSPGELFF.

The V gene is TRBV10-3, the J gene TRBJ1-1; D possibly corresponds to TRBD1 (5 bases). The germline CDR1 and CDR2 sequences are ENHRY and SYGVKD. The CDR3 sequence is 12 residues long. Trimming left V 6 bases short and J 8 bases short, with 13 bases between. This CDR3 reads CAIRGEAQEAFF. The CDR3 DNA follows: TGTGCCATCAGGGGGGAAGCCCAGGAAGCTTTCTTT.

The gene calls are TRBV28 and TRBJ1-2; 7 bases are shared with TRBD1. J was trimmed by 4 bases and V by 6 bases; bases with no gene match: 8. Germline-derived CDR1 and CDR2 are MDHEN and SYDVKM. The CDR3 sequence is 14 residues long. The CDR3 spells CASSSGTEPYGYTF. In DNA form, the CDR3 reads TGTGCCAGCAGCTCCGGGACAGAGCCCTATGGCTACACCTTC.

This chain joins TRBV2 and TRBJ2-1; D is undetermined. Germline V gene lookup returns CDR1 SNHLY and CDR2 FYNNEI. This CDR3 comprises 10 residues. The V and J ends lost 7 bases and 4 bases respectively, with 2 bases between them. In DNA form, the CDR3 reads TGTGCCAGCAAGTACAATGAGCAGTTCTTC. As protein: CASKYNEQFF. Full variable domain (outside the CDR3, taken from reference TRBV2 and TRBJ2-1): EPEVTQTPSHQVTQMGQEVILRCVPISNHLYFYWYRQILGQKVEFLVSFYNNEISEKSEIFDDQFSVERPDGSNFTLKIRSTKLEDSAMYFCASKYNEQFFGPGTRLTVL.

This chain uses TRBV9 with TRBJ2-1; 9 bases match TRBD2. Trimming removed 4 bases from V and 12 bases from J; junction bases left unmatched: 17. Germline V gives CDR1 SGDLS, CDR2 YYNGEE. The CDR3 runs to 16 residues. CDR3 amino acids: CASSQGGVAGEHTQFF. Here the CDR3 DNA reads TGTGCCAGCAGCCAAGGCGGAGTAGCGGGAGAGCATACGCAGTTCTTC.